The T cell receptor (beta chain) under discussion was sequenced for a study of blood T cell repertoires in COVID-19. About the research overall: Spain, Italy and the United States supplied samples that represented acute and convalescent COVID-19. PBMCs, B-cell-depleted T cells, or T cells were the source of the cDNA or gDNA that made up the material.

CDR3 length: 17 amino acids. With 2 bases clipped from V and 1 base from J, the junction kept 6 bases outside the gene matches. Germline CDR1 reads LGHDT; CDR2 reads YNNKEL (reference sequence). Authors' methods: Reference gene primers were amplified, and this amplification served to estimate nucleated cell counts. Profiled with immunoSEQ multiplex PCR; TCRdb holds only in-frame clones, not every one. V and J calls and clone size come straight from that table; D and trimming were deduced from the DNA. The sample includes about 230,000 clones, 75% to 85% of them seen just once. Input material: peripheral blood. This receptor was taken from a young woman with COVID-19, enrolled during active disease. This chain uses TRBV3-1 (or the pseudogene TRBV3-2) with TRBJ2-2, with 8 bases aligning to TRBD1. The CDR3 sequence: CASSQRAQGGNTGELFF. The CDR3 nucleotides read TGTGCCAGCAGCCAACGGGCACAGGGGGGGAACACCGGGGAGCTGTTTTTT.